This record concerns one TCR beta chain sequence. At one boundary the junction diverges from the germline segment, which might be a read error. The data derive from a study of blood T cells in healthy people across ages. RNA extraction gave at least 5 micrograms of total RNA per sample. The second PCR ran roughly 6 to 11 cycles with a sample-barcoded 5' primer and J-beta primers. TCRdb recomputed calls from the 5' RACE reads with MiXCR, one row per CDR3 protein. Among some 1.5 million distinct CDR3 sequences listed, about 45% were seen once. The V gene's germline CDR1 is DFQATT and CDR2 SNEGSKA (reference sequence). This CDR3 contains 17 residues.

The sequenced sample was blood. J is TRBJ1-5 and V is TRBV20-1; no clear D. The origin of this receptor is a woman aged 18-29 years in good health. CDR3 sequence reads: CSARANPGSHSNKPQHF. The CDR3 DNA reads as TGCAGTGCTAGAGCTAATCCCGGATCCCATAGCAATAAGCCCCAGCATTTT.